This record looks at one TCR beta chain sequence and its context. Its antigen is unknown. The germline V and J ends were trimmed by 2 bases and 7 bases, with 18 bases remaining between them. In germline, CDR1 is SGDLS, CDR2 YYNGEE. CDR3 length: 15 residues. Every immunoSEQ plate was one replicate of a subset's evenly spread DNA. The data were produced by immunoSEQ multiplex PCR, yet TCRdb's version contains in-frame clones alone and is incomplete. The data show roughly 1 million clones, about 76% seen once. These data are taken from a study of shared clonotypes between healthy human individuals. At the level of the study: Each donor had three CD4 naive, three CD4 memory, two CD8 naive and one CD8 memory plate.

From CD4+ cells came CD45RA+ naive and CD45RA-negative memory subsets. Study-wide results and limits: Naive CD4 clonotype sharing across a handful of donors was around 5%.

This TCR was sampled from a man between 18 and 29 years old in good health. The V and J genes are TRBV9 and TRBJ1-2; tentatively, D is TRBD1 (6 bases). The sequenced sample was memory CD4+ T cells sorted from blood. Subset here: CD45RA-negative fraction. CDR3 sequence: CASSVDPGQRAGYTF. The CDR3 DNA follows: TGTGCCAGCAGCGTCGATCCTGGACAGAGGGCTGGCTACACCTTC.